This is a list of T cell receptor beta chains from one sample in a study of blood T cell repertoires in COVID-19. The method was immunoSEQ multiplex PCR; TCRdb's version includes in-frame clones alone and lacks a portion of them. The data hold around 140,000 clones, with 80% to 85% observed a single time. The source material was peripheral blood. The source of these receptors is a young man with COVID-19, enrolled during active disease. CDR3s leave out the opening cysteine and the closing phenylalanine or tryptophan. A D gene is named only where the DNA matches it firmly.

>TRBV18|TRBJ2-7|TRBD2
ASSPRAGGRGRSYEQY
>TRBV5-4|TRBJ1-6|TRBD1
ASSQGQGAGGGSPLH
>TRBV5-5|TRBJ2-5|NA
ASSFGTGGETQY
>TRBV6-6|TRBJ1-2|TRBD1
ASSQDREGYGYT
>TRBV15|TRBJ2-1|TRBD2
ATSRRNGRPNEQF
>TRBV3-1/TRBV3-2|TRBJ2-1|TRBD2
ASSQAGGPSEQF
>TRBV5-6|TRBJ2-7|NA
ASSAGRVMGQY
>TRBV2|TRBJ2-7|TRBD2
ASRTGTSAYEQY
>TRBV30|TRBJ2-5|NA
AWSVRAGDGETQY
>TRBV6-1|TRBJ2-1|TRBD1
ASSETGAWNEQF
>TRBV30|TRBJ1-3|TRBD1
ALEEGAGGNTIY
>TRBV5-8|TRBJ1-5|NA
ASSFEQGYQPQH
>TRBV18|TRBJ1-1|NA
ASFNGQFMNTEAF
>TRBV19|TRBJ2-7|TRBD2
ASSRRPGGSYEQY
>TRBV29-1|TRBJ2-1|TRBD2
SVDTGTSAEQF
>TRBV11-2|TRBJ1-1|NA
ASSRWDIEAF
>TRBV5-6|TRBJ1-2|TRBD1
ASSRPGQNYGYT
>TRBV6-6|TRBJ2-3|TRBD1
ASSQPQGYGAADTQY
>TRBV4-1|TRBJ2-1|TRBD1
ASSQDQDRTYNEQF
>TRBV29-1|TRBJ2-7|TRBD1
SVEGAGGAYEQY
>TRBV30|TRBJ1-1|TRBD1
AWSKSRQGYGTEAF
>TRBV9|TRBJ1-6|NA
ASSPLGGNNSPLH
>TRBV6-4|TRBJ2-1|TRBD1
ASSARTGGNEQF
>TRBV7-2|TRBJ2-3|NA
ASSNGGHPDTQY
>TRBV29-1|TRBJ1-1|NA
SVFPGNTEAF
>TRBV7-9|TRBJ1-2|NA
ASNGGDNYGYT
>TRBV5-5|TRBJ2-7|TRBD1
ASSPDRVPYEQY
>TRBV24-1|TRBJ1-2|NA
ATMGALANYGYT
>TRBV29-1|TRBJ2-7|TRBD2
SVRLADSYEQY
>TRBV30|TRBJ2-7|TRBD2
AWSDKGASGRFRQY
>TRBV28|TRBJ2-6|TRBD2
ASSLYPSGASGANVLT
>TRBV28|TRBJ2-7|TRBD1
ASSGDRDSLYEQY
>TRBV6-5|TRBJ2-2|TRBD1
ASSYGRGLTGELF
>TRBV30|TRBJ2-7|NA
AWSVASYEQY
>TRBV6-5|TRBJ1-3|TRBD1
ASRPDRGGNTIY
>TRBV5-4|TRBJ2-3|NA
ASSLTGTDTQY
>TRBV28|TRBJ1-2|NA
ASSLTGYGYT
>TRBV19|TRBJ1-5|NA
ASSTARFGDPPQH
>TRBV6-1|TRBJ2-5|NA
ASSEGLSGETQY
>TRBV19|TRBJ2-7|NA
ASSRTRSYEQY
>TRBV12-3/TRBV12-4|TRBJ2-3|NA
ASSSRRGDTQY
>TRBV6-2/TRBV6-3|TRBJ2-1|NA
ASSFHDNYNEQF
>TRBV19|TRBJ2-1|TRBD2
ASWTSGSPYNEQF
>TRBV7-9|TRBJ2-7|TRBD2
ASSLPSGVEQY
>TRBV6-5|TRBJ2-7|NA
ARDTQSSYEQY
>TRBV5-4|TRBJ2-7|NA
ASTVRRRGSSYEQY
>TRBV7-9|TRBJ1-1|NA
ASSPSPFTGAF
>TRBV15|TRBJ1-4|NA
ATSMGGATNEKLF
>TRBV7-9|TRBJ2-2|NA
ASSLGASSGNTGELF
>TRBV28|TRBJ1-5|NA
ASSLGQGFRQPQH